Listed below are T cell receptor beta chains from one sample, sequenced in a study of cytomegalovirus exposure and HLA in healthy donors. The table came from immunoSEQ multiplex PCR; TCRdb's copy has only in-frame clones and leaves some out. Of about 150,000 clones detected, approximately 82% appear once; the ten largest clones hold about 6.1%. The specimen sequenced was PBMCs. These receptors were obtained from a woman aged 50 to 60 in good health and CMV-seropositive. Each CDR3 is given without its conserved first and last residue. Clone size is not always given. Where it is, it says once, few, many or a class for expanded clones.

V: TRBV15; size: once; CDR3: ATSTRPPNTEAF
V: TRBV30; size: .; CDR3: AWTKGTGEGYT
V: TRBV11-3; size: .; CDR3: ASSLNQGEQY
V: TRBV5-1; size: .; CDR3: ASSLGLEGNEQF
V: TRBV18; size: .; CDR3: ASSQQGSNSPLH
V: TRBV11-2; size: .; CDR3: ASRMTGNEQY
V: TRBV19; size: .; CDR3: ASSLRQGRTDTQY
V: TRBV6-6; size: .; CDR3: ASNPQGDTEAF
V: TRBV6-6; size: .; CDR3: ASSLDGSSYEQY
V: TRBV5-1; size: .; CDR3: ASSVGDRVGYTEAF
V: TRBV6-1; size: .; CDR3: ASSKGTQGANEQF
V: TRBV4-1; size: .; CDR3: ASSQDGYSGANVLT
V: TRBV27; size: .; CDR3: ASSLIRGGTDTQY
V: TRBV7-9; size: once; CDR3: ASSLWEGDEQF
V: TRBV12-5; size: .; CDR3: ASGTRGGRADTQY
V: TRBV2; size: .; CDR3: ASSEARGANTGELF
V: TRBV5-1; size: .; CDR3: ASSSLAGGPNEQY
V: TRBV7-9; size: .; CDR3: ASSSRGPNSPLH
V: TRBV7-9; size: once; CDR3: ASSPGQLREQF
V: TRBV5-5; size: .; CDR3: ASAGSGTAEQF
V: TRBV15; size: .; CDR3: ATSTGTGALVGYT
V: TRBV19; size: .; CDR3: ASSYRGRHEQY
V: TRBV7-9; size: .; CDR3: SSSLGWQGAHYGYT
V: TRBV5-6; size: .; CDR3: ASSFHGVGTYEQY
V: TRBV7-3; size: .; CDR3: ASSLTGTSYEQY
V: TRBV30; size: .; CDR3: AFGAGTQQY
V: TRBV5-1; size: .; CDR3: ASSLVGQGPGEQY
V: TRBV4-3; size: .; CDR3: ASSASGGFDNEQF
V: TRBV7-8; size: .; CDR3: ASSLGGIGTSSYNEQF
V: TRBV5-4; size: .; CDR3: ASSLGALSTDTQY
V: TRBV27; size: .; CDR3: ASSKQGPGGANVLT
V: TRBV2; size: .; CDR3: ASRADRLYEQY